What follows are 10 T cell receptor beta chains derived from one specimen sequenced in a study of T cell responses to AZD1222 COVID-19 vaccine. Profiled with immunoSEQ multiplex PCR; TCRdb holds only in-frame clones, not every one. Of about 210,000 clones listed, approximately 94% are singletons. This material consisted of peripheral blood, taken 28 days after the second dose of the MenACWY control vaccine. The receptors stem from an adult who received the MenACWY meningococcal vaccine as a control.

This chain connects TRBV5-1 to TRBJ2-1; TRBD2 matches at 11 bases. This CDR3 contains 16 residues. The germline gives CDR1 SGHRS, CDR2 YFSETQ. V was clipped by 4 bases and J by 6 bases; unmatched bases: 9. The chain's CDR3 is CASSPTTSGMGNEQFF. The DNA of the CDR3 is TGCGCCAGCAGCCCGACGACTAGCGGGATGGGCAATGAGCAGTTCTTC.

This rearrangement joins TRBV28 to TRBJ2-5; 11 bases agree with TRBD2. The length of the CDR3 is 16 residues. The V gene end was trimmed by 3 bases and the J gene end by 5 bases; junction bases not matched to a gene: 8. Germline assignment: CDR1 MDHEN and CDR2 SYDVKM. The CDR3 spells CASSLLAGGLGETQYF. The CDR3 nucleotides read TGTGCCAGCAGTTTGTTAGCGGGAGGGCTGGGGGAGACCCAGTACTTC.

The rearrangement joins TRBV27 to TRBJ1-5, with D perhaps TRBD1 (6 bases). V was trimmed by 1 base and J by 4 bases, leaving 17 bases between them. Germline values: CDR1 MNHEY, CDR2 SMNVEV (reference sequence). The length of the CDR3 is 17 residues. This CDR3 reads CASSLYGWAGANQPQHF. CDR3 nucleotide sequence: TGTGCCAGCAGTTTATATGGATGGGCAGGGGCTAATCAGCCCCAGCATTTT.

V is TRBV6-6 and J is TRBJ1-5; D remains ambiguous. Trimming shortened V by 0 bases and J by 4 bases, and 7 bases separated the two germline ends. This CDR3 has 14 amino acids. Germline lookup yields CDR1 MNHNY and CDR2 SVGAGI (reference sequence). CDR3: CASSYSEGNQPQHF. As DNA, the CDR3 is TGTGCCAGCAGTTACTCGGAAGGGAATCAGCCCCAGCATTTT.

V usage is TRBV28 and J usage is TRBJ1-6, with D uncertain. The CDR3 extends over 13 amino acids. Trimming removed 4 bases at V and 6 bases at J, with 7 bases between. Germline values: CDR1 MDHEN, CDR2 SYDVKM. The CDR3 DNA reads as TGTGCCAGCAGTTCAGACCCTAATTCACCCCTCCACTTT. Its translation is CASSSDPNSPLHF.

The chain joins TRBV6-5 to TRBJ2-7, with 8 positions matching TRBD1. This CDR3 spans 14 amino acids. Germline V CDR1 and CDR2: MNHEY, SVGAGI. Trimming took 5 bases from V and 6 from J; bases not matched to a gene: 9. CDR3 loop: CASSPTGGRGEQYF. The CDR3 coding sequence is TGTGCCAGCAGTCCTACAGGGGGGAGAGGCGAGCAGTACTTC.

The gene calls are TRBV5-4 and TRBJ1-6; D ambiguous. Germline CDR1 reads SGHNT; CDR2 reads YYREEE (reference sequence). V lost 5 bases, J lost 8 bases, and 11 bases lay in between. The length of the CDR3 is 13 residues. The CDR3 DNA is TGTGCCAGCAGGCAAGATAGTTATTCACCCCTCCACTTT. This gives the protein CASRQDSYSPLHF.

This chain joins TRBV2 and TRBJ1-5; D gene unclear. CDR3 length: 14 amino acids. Germline CDR1 is SNHLY and CDR2 is FYNNEI. V was shortened by 3 bases and J by 2 bases, with 8 bases between the two germline ends. CDR3 in amino acids: CASSDWQGNQPQHF. The CDR3 nucleotides read TGTGCCAGCAGTGACTGGCAGGGCAATCAGCCCCAGCATTTT.

The chain joins TRBV14 to TRBJ1-2, with D possibly TRBD1 on 5 matching bases. V was shortened by 0 bases and J by 6 bases, with 11 bases between the two germline ends. From germline, CDR1 is SGHDN and CDR2 FVKESK. This CDR3 comprises 14 residues. In DNA, the CDR3 is TGTGCCAGCAGCCAAGACCGGGACTCAGATGGCTACACCTTC. It codes for CASSQDRDSDGYTF.

The genes are TRBV6-5 and TRBJ1-1; no reliable D call. The V end lost 0 bases, the J end lost 0 bases, and 8 bases lay between the germline ends. Looked up from germline, CDR1 is MNHEY and CDR2 is SVGAGI. CDR3 length equals 15 residues. The chain's CDR3 is CASSYSAGVNTEAFF. CDR3 DNA: TGTGCCAGCAGTTACTCGGCAGGAGTGAACACTGAAGCTTTCTTT.